This T cell receptor beta chain was recovered during a study of T cells in Graves' hyperthyroidism and ophthalmopathy. Study-level results: Ophthalmopathy and stable hyperthyroidism were told apart by a 13 V-J model. Most expanded thyroid clonotypes above 0.001 recurred in blood.

At least ten counts were recorded for this clonotype. Its antigen is as yet unknown. Together with thyroid ultrasound, orbital computed tomography, serum thyroxine and TRAb, clinical symptoms were used for diagnoses. TCR beta CDR3 regions were amplified from RNA transcripts. The HTBI set primed first-round TCR CDR3 RT-PCR. TCRdb itself ran the multiplex PCR reads through MiXCR, one entry per CDR3 protein. The sample lists 500,000 to 750,000 distinct CDR3 sequences; approximately 15% were seen once. This TCR came from a woman aged 18-29 years with Graves' ophthalmopathy. The specimen was blood.

CDR3 in DNA: TGTGCCTGGAGGGGCCCGGGGGGCAACTACGAGCAGTACTTC. It encodes CAWRGPGGNYEQYF. The rearrangement uses TRBV30 and TRBJ2-7, with D maybe TRBD2 (7 bases). CDR3 length equals 14 residues. V was pared by 3 bases and J by 3 bases, with 15 bases between. Germline-derived CDR1 and CDR2 are GTSNPN and SVGIG (reference sequence).